The 19 T cell receptor beta chains below all came from one sample that was sequenced in a study of cytomegalovirus exposure and HLA in healthy donors. The PCR had 60 Vbeta and 13 Jbeta primers. The data were produced by immunoSEQ multiplex PCR, yet TCRdb's version contains in-frame clones alone and is incomplete. The sample carries approximately 150,000 clones, more than 75% recorded once. Sequenced material: PBMCs. Receptors were obtained from a man younger than 35 in good health and CMV-seropositive.

The V and J genes are TRBV10-3 and TRBJ2-3, with TRBD2 matching 7 bases. Trimming cost V 10 bases and J 0 bases; bases outside gene matches: 16. This CDR3 comprises 17 residues. In germline, CDR1 is ENHRY, CDR2 SYGVKD. CDR3 region: CATKRFGLADSTDTQYF. The CDR3 nucleotides read TGTGCCACCAAACGGTTCGGCCTAGCGGATAGCACAGATACGCAGTATTTT.

This clone came up many times. This chain joins TRBV21-1 and TRBJ1-4. TRBV21-1 is a documented pseudogene. This CDR3 is built from 10 residues. CDR3 in amino acids: CARDCSPMFF. The CDR3, as DNA: TGTGCCAGGGACTGCTCTCCAATGTTTTTT.

The rearrangement uses TRBV11-3 and TRBJ2-7; perhaps TRBD1 as D (5 bases). Germline CDR1 SGHNT, CDR2 YENEEA. The CDR3 contains 13 residues. Trimming removed 5 bases from V and 3 bases from J, with 11 bases in between. In DNA form, the CDR3 reads TGTGCCAGCAGCATGGACACAAACTACGAGCAGTACTTC. This sequence encodes CASSMDTNYEQYF.

This rearrangement joins TRBV6-1 to TRBJ2-7; 10 bases line up with TRBD1. From germline, CDR1 is MNHNS and CDR2 SASEGT. V was pared by 3 bases and J by 5 bases, with 10 bases of the junction left unmatched. The CDR3 is made up of 16 amino acids. CDR3 bases: TGTGCCAGCAGTGACCACCGGGACAGGGGAACCCACGAGCAGTACTTC. This encodes CASSDHRDRGTHEQYF.

This clone was observed once. The J gene is TRBJ2-1, the V gene TRBV4-2; 7 bases are shared with TRBD2. The trim removed 0 bases at V and 3 bases at J, leaving 5 bases unmatched. The germline CDR1 and CDR2 sequences are LGHNA and YNFKEQ. The CDR3 has 16 residues. The CDR3 nucleotides read TGTGCCAGCAGCCAAGATGCTAGCGGACACTACAATGAGCAGTTCTTC. Translated: CASSQDASGHYNEQFF.

This clone has a handful of counts. V gene TRBV12-2 combines with J gene TRBJ2-7; the D segment call TRBD2 is taken from the table without a DNA check. TRBV12-2 has pseudogene status. The length of the CDR3 is 14 residues. DNA for the CDR3: TGTGCAAGTCGCTTCCAGGAGGGGTTTTACGAGCAGTACTTC. Amino acids: CASRFQEGFYEQYF.

This rearrangement joins TRBV5-4 to TRBJ2-3, with 8 bases matching TRBD2. This CDR3 is 15 amino acids long. After removal of 1 base from V and 3 bases from J, the junction contained 4 bases not matched to a gene. Germline V gene data show CDR1 as SGHNT and CDR2 as YYREEE (reference sequence). The CDR3 DNA is TGTGCCAGCAGCTTGAGCGGGAGCGGGACAGATACGCAGTATTTT. It is translated as CASSLSGSGTDTQYF.

The chain carries TRBV14 and TRBJ2-7; TRBD1 matches at 9 bases. Trimming at V came to 4 bases and at J to 3 bases, leaving 7 bases not matched to a gene. The CDR3 runs 15 residues. Looked up from germline, CDR1 is SGHDN and CDR2 is FVKESK. The CDR3 is CASSPQATGGYEQYF. CDR3 nucleotide sequence: TGTGCCAGCAGCCCACAAGCGACAGGGGGCTACGAGCAGTACTTC.

The V call is TRBV9, the J call TRBJ1-2; D ambiguous. Germline-derived CDR1 and CDR2 are SGDLS and YYNGEE. This CDR3 is 12 amino acids long. Trimming stripped 4 bases from V and 11 bases from J, with 15 bases between. This CDR3 reads CASSPPPNRYTF. CDR3 nucleotides: TGTGCCAGCAGCCCGCCCCCGAATAGATACACCTTC.

The V call is TRBV4-1, the J call TRBJ1-2; 9 nucleotides align to TRBD1. Germline CDR1 and CDR2: MGHRA and YSYEKL. The V gene end was trimmed by 2 bases and the J gene end by 5 bases; junction bases not matched to a gene: 12. CDR3 length: 17 residues. Here the CDR3 DNA reads TGCGCCAGCAGCCAATACCCCCTACAGGGGGCGCGATATGGCTACACCTTC. It is translated as CASSQYPLQGARYGYTF.

This chain links TRBV2 with TRBJ1-1; D is possibly TRBD1 (6 bases). The CDR3 has 14 amino acids. Per the germline V gene, CDR1 is SNHLY and CDR2 is FYNNEI. Trimming cost V 5 bases and J 3 bases, with 13 bases left between them. The CDR3 nucleotides read TGTGCCAGCAGTCCAGGGGTACGGGACACTGAAGCTTTCTTT. It translates to CASSPGVRDTEAFF. The full variable domain, rest sourced from reference TRBV2 and TRBJ1-1, is EPEVTQTPSHQVTQMGQEVILRCVPISNHLYFYWYRQILGQKVEFLVSFYNNEISEKSEIFDDQFSVERPDGSNFTLKIRSTKLEDSAMYFCASSPGVRDTEAFFGQGTRLTVV.

V usage is TRBV9 and J usage is TRBJ2-1; D might be TRBD2 (5 bases). The CDR3 has 13 amino acids. Germline CDR1 reads SGDLS; CDR2 reads YYNGEE. V was pared by 0 bases and J by 9 bases, with 10 bases between. DNA of the CDR3: TGTGCCAGCAGCGTAGCGGGGTCGGGTGAGCAGTTCTTC. Amino acids: CASSVAGSGEQFF. The variable domain in full, completed from reference TRBV9 and TRBJ2-1, reads DSGVTQTPKHLITATGQRVTLRCSPRSGDLSVYWYQQSLDQGLQFLIQYYNGEERAKGNILERFSAQQFPDLHSELNLSSLELGDSALYFCASSVAGSGEQFFGPGTRLTVL.

This clone was counted once. The rearrangement uses TRBV6-5 and TRBJ1-1; D call uncertain. The CDR3 is 13 amino acids. Trimming left V 0 bases short and J 1 base short, with 3 bases between. The V gene's germline CDR1 is MNHEY and CDR2 SVGAGI. CDR3 coding DNA: TGTGCCAGCAGTTACTCTCGGAACACTGAAGCTTTCTTT. Its protein is CASSYSRNTEAFF.

This clone has only one observation. This chain uses TRBV5-5 with TRBJ2-5; 9 bases align to TRBD2. The ends lost 3 bases at V and 2 bases at J; junction bases unmatched: 11. The CDR3 covers 17 residues. Germline loops: CDR1 SGHKS, CDR2 YYEKEE (reference sequence). For the CDR3, the DNA is TGTGCCAGCAGCTCAATTAGGACTAGCGTGGGGCAAGAGACCCAGTACTTC. It encodes CASSSIRTSVGQETQYF.

This sequence joins TRBV4-2 and TRBJ1-3; 12 nucleotides agree with TRBD1. CDR1 is LGHNA, CDR2 YNFKEQ, per germline. CDR3 length: 19 residues. The V gene end was trimmed by 0 bases and the J gene end by 0 bases; junction bases not matched to a gene: 6. The CDR3 sequence is CASSQDPGQGALSGNTIYF. CDR3 coding DNA: TGTGCCAGCAGCCAAGATCCGGGACAGGGGGCCCTCTCTGGAAACACCATATATTTT.

CDR3 protein: CASSYIGSNTEAFF. The CDR3 DNA reads as TGTGCCAGCAGTTATATTGGCAGTAACACTGAAGCTTTCTTT. The chain employs TRBV6-6 and TRBJ1-1, with D hard to call. Trimming pared 3 bases from V and 2 bases from J, leaving 10 bases between. The CDR3 loop spans 14 amino acids. CDR1 is MNHNY and CDR2 is SVGAGI in the germline V gene (reference sequence).

V usage is TRBV28 and J usage is TRBJ2-4, with D unresolved. Germline-derived CDR1 and CDR2 are MDHEN and SYDVKM. This CDR3 is built from 12 residues. Trimming shortened V by 4 bases and J by 3 bases, and 4 bases separated the two germline ends. The DNA of the CDR3 is TGTGCCAGCAGTTCAGGCAAAAACATTCAGTACTTC. Protein product: CASSSGKNIQYF. The variable domain in full, with the rest retrieved from reference TRBV28 and TRBJ2-4, is DVKVTQSSRYLVKRTGEKVFLECVQDMDHENMFWYRQDPGLGLRLIYFSYDVKMKEKGDIPEGYSVSREKKERFSLILESASTNQTSMYLCASSSGKNIQYFGAGTRLSVL.

This sequence joins TRBV11-2 and TRBJ2-5, with a possible D match to TRBD2 (6 bases). The J call may not be correct, given that the DNA end is closer to TRBJ2-7. There are 15 residues in the CDR3. The germline V gene encodes CDR1 SGHAT and CDR2 FQNNGV. The CDR3 nucleotides read TGTGCCAGCAGCTTTGGGAGCGGGCCCTCCTACGAGCAGTACTTC. It encodes CASSFGSGPSYEQYF.

This chain uses TRBV7-9 with TRBJ2-1; 9 nucleotides align to TRBD2. CDR3 length equals 15 residues. The germline V gene encodes CDR1 SEHNR and CDR2 FQNEAQ (reference sequence). V gave up 4 bases and J gave up 7 bases; unmatched junction bases: 8. Here the CDR3 reads CASSSRIAGENEQFF. DNA of the CDR3: TGTGCCAGCAGCTCCAGGATAGCGGGAGAGAATGAGCAGTTCTTC. The full variable domain, rest sourced from reference TRBV7-9 and TRBJ2-1, is DTGVSQNPRHKITKRGQNVTFRCDPISEHNRLYWYRQTLGQGPEFLTYFQNEAQLEKSRLLSDRFSAERPKGSFSTLEIQRTEQGDSAMYLCASSSRIAGENEQFFGPGTRLTVL.